The TCR beta chain under discussion was sequenced for a study of T cell responses to AZD1222 COVID-19 vaccine (dated by TCRdb to about 2021). For the study in its entirety: AZD1222 recipients given second doses at about 4 weeks or at about 12 weeks were pooled, since spike-specific TCR depth and breadth were not found to differ between the two schedules. TCR sequencing was performed for 230 to 250 trial participants, of whom 200 to 220 were given two doses of AZD1222 and approximately 25 were given two doses of MenACWY control vaccine. Trial participants were enrolled by age into 18-55, 56-69 and 70-plus year subgroups, with 148, 28 and 57 TCR-sequenced participants respectively. Overall study outcomes, separate from this receptor: Participants were mostly white British and included more females than males, and it was suggested by the authors that clonal diversity may have been underestimated. Because no day 14 peak-response samples were available, the repertoires could be characterized only after the peak T cell response. CD4 TCRs associated with the vaccine covered the entire spike protein, and the dominant responses were in regions 160-218 and 743-854. Conclusions about previously exposed vaccinees are limited, since just a handful of AZD1222 recipients were seropositive for SARS-CoV-2 at baseline. After two AZD1222 doses, both the breadth and the depth of spike-specific TCRs were significantly higher than at day 0 and than in MenACWY recipients. In the small 56-69-year group, the increase in depth fell short of significance, most likely because of low power. Epitopes outside the regions mutated in the B.1.351 and B.1.1.7 variants were reportedly recognized by nearly half of the unique spike-specific TCRs.

The CDR3 regions of human TCRbeta chains were analyzed by immunosequencing. Turning to the authors' computational methods: TCRs in the repertoires were compared against a reference library of SARS-CoV-2-specific TCRs that had been generated with the MIRA antigen-specificity platform. Breadth meant the fraction of unique TCRs that were SARS-CoV-2-associated, whereas depth meant the fraction of total T cells that were SARS-CoV-2-associated. Using the MIRA data, every spike-specific TCR was mapped to the spike region that the TCR reacted to and assigned to either a CD4 or a CD8 class. Log10-transformed breadth and depth values were compared by one-way ANOVA with Sidak's multiple comparisons tests. Here the immuneACCESS table is served through TCRdb, limited to in-frame sequences with V and J called. Missing clones are a known gap in these copies; in checked studies unresolved V genes cover under half, and the rest lacks a known reason. V and J calls plus clone size are reproduced from that table; the DNA served to infer D and trimming. The sample has around 89,000 clones on record, 86% of them singletons. Of the sample, approximately 10% falls within the top ten clones.

The label giving this sample's time point can be read as: baseline before first vaccination. Samples from vaccinated people were obtained from the UK trials COV001 and COV002, which included a single-blind randomized controlled phase 2/3 trial of AZD1222 (ChAdOx1 nCoV-19) in healthy adults. For TCRbeta chain sequencing, PBMC samples from trial participants were taken at day 0 and at day 28 after the second dose. Of note for this clone: Its antigen remains unidentified. Per-nucleotide qualities are absent, and no much larger clonotype sits a single base away.

From its cysteine to its phenylalanine, the CDR3 spans 14 amino acids. The entry retains the CDR3 DNA only, 42 bases that are in frame from base 1. At the junction V is shortened by 6 bases and J by 3 bases; bases outside the gene matches: 8. The germline V gene specifies MNHEY as CDR1 and SVGAGI as CDR2. The TCR was taken from an adult in good health. The sequence joins TRBV6-5 to TRBJ2-7, with 7 junctional bases fitting TRBD2. The material was peripheral blood, obtained on day 0 of AZD1222 vaccination. The DNA sequence is given as TGTGCCAGCAGGACTAGCTTTGGGGTCTACGAGCAGTACTTC. Translated, it reads CASRTSFGVYEQYF.